Listed below are T cell receptor beta chains from one sample, sequenced in a study of blood T cells in healthy people across ages. TCRdb called the 5' RACE reads again in MiXCR, with one record for every CDR3 protein. The sample holds about 280,000 distinct CDR3 sequences, around 30% seen once. Source material: blood. Receptors originate from a woman in her sixties or seventies in good health. The CDR3 runs from the conserved cysteine through the conserved F or W. Fields, in order: CDR3 DNA, CDR3 protein, J gene, clone size, D gene, V gene. D genes are given only for firm matches. For some rows the clone size is stated as once, few or many, or as a class when expanded; others skip it.

TGTGCCAGCGAAAAGGGACAATCATGGACCCAGTACTTC | CASEKGQSWTQYF | TRBJ2-5 | few | - | TRBV7-9
TGTGCCAGCAGCTTTTCGGGGGGGGCTGGAAACACCATATATTTT | CASSFSGGAGNTIYF | TRBJ1-3 | many | - | TRBV7-8
TGTGCCAGCAGCGCCAGGGAGAACACTGAAGCTTTCTTT | CASSARENTEAFF | TRBJ1-1 | few | - | TRBV6-1
TGTGCCAGCAAAATAGACTCTGGGGCCAACGTCCTGACTTTC | CASKIDSGANVLTF | TRBJ2-6 | few | - | TRBV2
TGCAGTGCTCACCAAGGGGGGGAAGAGACCCAGTACTTC | CSAHQGGEETQYF | TRBJ2-5 | - | - | TRBV20-1
TGCAGCGTTGAGGGACACACGGCGGGAGTGGTGAATGAGCAGTTCTTC | CSVEGHTAGVVNEQFF | TRBJ2-1 | few | - | TRBV29-1
TGTGCCAGCAGCCCCATGGGGAGCGTGGCCTCCAATGAGCAGTTCTTC | CASSPMGSVASNEQFF | TRBJ2-1 | few | - | TRBV7-9
TGTGCCATCAGTTCCTCGCAGGGGGCGGGTCAGCCCCAGCATTTT | CAISSSQGAGQPQHF | TRBJ1-5 | few | TRBD1 | TRBV10-3
TGTGCCAGCAGTTGGGACAGGAGCCAAGAGACCCAGTACTTC | CASSWDRSQETQYF | TRBJ2-5 | - | TRBD1 | TRBV3-1
TGTGCCAGCAGTAACCGCAGGGTTCGAGAGACCCAGTACTTC | CASSNRRVRETQYF | TRBJ2-5 | - | - | TRBV12-3/TRBV12-4
TGTGCCAGCCTAGCGGGGACTTCCCAAGAGACCCAGTACTTC | CASLAGTSQETQYF | TRBJ2-5 | few | TRBD2 | TRBV6-6
TGTGCCAGCTCACCGGCCAGGCAAGAGACCCAGTACTTC | CASSPARQETQYF | TRBJ2-5 | - | - | TRBV18
TGCAGTGCTAGAGCGCAAGGGTTCGTTATCGGGTATGGCTACACCTTC | CSARAQGFVIGYGYTF | TRBJ1-2 | - | - | TRBV20-1
TGCAGCGTGATGGGGGGCTCGCCCTATGGCTACACCTTC | CSVMGGSPYGYTF | TRBJ1-2 | - | - | TRBV29-1
TGTACCAGCAGTTTATTCAGGAACTACGAGCAGTACTTC | CTSSLFRNYEQYF | TRBJ2-7 | - | - | TRBV28
TGTGCCAGCAGCTTCCGACTAGCGGGGTACAATGAGCAGTTCTTC | CASSFRLAGYNEQFF | TRBJ2-1 | many | TRBD2 | TRBV5-5
TGTGCCAGCAGCTTATTGAACACCGGGGAGCTGTTTTTT | CASSLLNTGELFF | TRBJ2-2 | many | - | TRBV7-9
TGCAGCGTTGAAGATCGGGACACTGAAGCTTTCTTT | CSVEDRDTEAFF | TRBJ1-1 | many | - | TRBV29-1
TGCAGTGCTAGACGTCCCGGGACTAGCGGGAGGGGTGAGCAGTTCTTC | CSARRPGTSGRGEQFF | TRBJ2-1 | few | TRBD2 | TRBV20-1
TGTGCCAGCAGTTTTTCGGGTTCTATAAAGACCCAGTACTTC | CASSFSGSIKTQYF | TRBJ2-5 | few | - | TRBV28
TGTGCCAGCAGTTTGGCTCCGGGATCCCGATGGACAGATACGCAGTATTTT | CASSLAPGSRWTDTQYF | TRBJ2-3 | - | - | TRBV27
TGTGCCAGTAGTTCAGACAGGGGGCAAGTTCGGAATCAGCCCCAGCATTTT | CASSSDRGQVRNQPQHF | TRBJ1-5 | few | TRBD1 | TRBV19
TGCGCCAGCAGCTTCTCGGCCCAGACCCTCCCCTCCTACGAGCAGTACTTC | CASSFSAQTLPSYEQYF | TRBJ2-7 | - | - | TRBV5-1
TGCAGCGTTGAAAGGCTATGGGTGCAAGAGACCCAGTACTTC | CSVERLWVQETQYF | TRBJ2-5 | many | - | TRBV29-1
TGTGCCAGCAGTCCCCTAACCTCGAACACCGGGGAGCTGTTTTTT | CASSPLTSNTGELFF | TRBJ2-2 | few | - | TRBV6-5
TGTGCCAGCAGTGAAGGGGCTGAGACCCAGTACTTC | CASSEGAETQYF | TRBJ2-5 | - | - | TRBV10-3
TGTGCCAGCAGCAGGGAGGACAAAAACATTCAGTACTTC | CASSREDKNIQYF | TRBJ2-4 | - | - | TRBV6-1
TGTGCCAGCGCACAGGACCCGCACGAGCAGTACTTC | CASAQDPHEQYF | TRBJ2-7 | few | - | TRBV11-3
TGTGCCAGCAGCAACACCCGCGGGGCCAACGTCCTGACTTTC | CASSNTRGANVLTF | TRBJ2-6 | - | - | TRBV11-2
TGTGCCAGCAGCTTAGGGACTAGCGGGAGTTGGGATGAGCAGTTCTTC | CASSLGTSGSWDEQFF | TRBJ2-1 | - | TRBD2 | TRBV7-2
TGTGCCAGCAGCCTCACCCCAGGGGCTACCGGGGAGCTGTTTTTT | CASSLTPGATGELFF | TRBJ2-2 | few | - | TRBV7-2